This entry lists 2 T cell receptor beta chains sequenced from one sample in a study of blood T cell repertoires in COVID-19. This table comes from immunoSEQ multiplex PCR, and its TCRdb copy is limited to in-frame clones, with some not included. The table includes about 64,000 clones, 80% to 90% detected once. The sequenced sample was peripheral blood. The receptors shown here come from a man aged 35-49 years with acute or convalescent COVID-19.

The gene calls are TRBV25-1 and TRBJ1-2; TRBD1 agrees at 7 bases. CDR3 length: 14 residues. With V trimmed by 0 bases and J by 7 bases, 5 bases remained unmatched. Germline V gene lookup returns CDR1 MGHDK and CDR2 SYGVNS. The CDR3 loop reads CASSEYRDSPGYTF. The CDR3 DNA is TGTGCCAGCAGTGAATACCGGGACAGTCCTGGCTACACCTTC.

The CDR3 spells CASSPGHNQETQYF. For the CDR3, the DNA is TGTGCCAGCAGCCCGGGACATAACCAAGAGACCCAGTACTTC. The V and J genes are TRBV6-5 and TRBJ2-5, with a possible D match to TRBD1 (6 bases). This CDR3 contains 14 residues. Germline CDR1 reads MNHEY; CDR2 reads SVGAGI. V gave up 6 bases and J gave up 0 bases, with 11 bases separating them.